This T cell receptor beta chain was documented in a study of T cell changes during pregnancy in multiple sclerosis. Germline CDR1 and CDR2: SGHRS and YFSETQ. The CDR3 contains 14 residues. The V gene end was trimmed by 2 bases and the J gene end by 1 base; junction bases not matched to a gene: 2. Only in-frame clones appear in the TCRdb table, and some are missing; sequencing was by immunoSEQ multiplex PCR. The repertoire holds roughly 69,000 clones, approximately 91% seen once, with approximately 1.5% in the top ten. The input for sequencing was peripheral blood, taken in the third trimester of pregnancy. The chain is built from TRBV5-1 and TRBJ1-1, with TRBD1 identical over 7 bases. This receptor was identified in a female donor with multiple sclerosis, enrolled in a pregnancy study. CDR3 in DNA: TGCGCCAGCAGCTTTGACAGGGCGAACACTGAAGCTTTCTTT. Protein: CASSFDRANTEAFF.